This TCR beta chain was found in a study of Ad26.COV2.S vaccination and SARS-CoV-2 variants. Study-wide context: Donor allocation was to the COV1001 Ad26.COV2.S trial arm. Study-wide results and limits: Researchers reported similar non-spike TCR breadth in vaccine and placebo recipients.

On this clone: Its specificity is unknown.

The CDR3 contains 16 residues. Deletions cut 2 bases from V and 0 bases from J, with 13 bases between. Germline values: CDR1 LNHNV, CDR2 YYDKDF (reference sequence). Treatment specified: 15 to 20 received Ad26.COV2.S at low or high dose, single or two shots; 5 received placebo; per-sample allocation not given. Sampling was performed 63 days after the first vaccine or placebo injection. The donor was a Boston adult aged 18-55 years. Assay: immunoSEQ multiplex PCR; the TCRdb copy retains only in-frame clones and omits some. This repertoire shows about 420,000 clones, approximately 90% found once; its top ten account for approximately 4%.

The sequencing here drew on peripheral blood, taken in a trial of Ad26.COV2.S vaccine versus placebo. This chain uses TRBV15 with TRBJ1-2; D not resolved. This receptor was identified in a person between 18 and 59 years old who received the Ad26.COV2.S COVID-19 vaccine or a placebo. For the CDR3, the DNA is TGTGCCACCAGCAGAATGCGACTAGACGCTAACTATGGCTACACCTTC. It is translated as CATSRMRLDANYGYTF. The full variable domain, its missing parts supplied by reference TRBV15 and TRBJ1-2, is DAMVIQNPRYQVTQFGKPVTLSCSQTLNHNVMYWYQQKSSQAPKLLFHYYDKDFNNEADTPDNFQSRRPNTSFCFLDIRSPGLGDTAMYLCATSRMRLDANYGYTFGSGTRLTVV.